The 30 T cell receptor beta chains in this list originate from one sample, sequenced in a study of CD8+ T cells in alopecia areata. Treatment meaning: oral pan-JAK inhibitor, 5-10 mg twice daily. As the sequencing template, cDNA was produced by extracting RNA and reverse transcribing it. Method: immunoSEQ multiplex PCR; TCRdb's copy keeps in-frame clones and lacks some. The sample lists roughly 110,000 clones, around 54% occurring once. Specimen: CD4+ T cells sorted from blood, collected at week 24, from a patient treated with tofacitinib. These receptors were taken from a human donor with alopecia areata.

The chain employs TRBV4-3 and TRBJ2-1; 7 bases are a match to TRBD1. V shed 1 base, J shed 6 bases, and the junction held 12 bases outside the gene matches. From germline, CDR1 is LGHNA and CDR2 YSLEER. CDR3 size: 17 residues. The CDR3 protein is CASSQGGGVGGGNEQFF. In DNA form, the CDR3 reads TGCGCCAGCAGCCAAGGAGGGGGCGTGGGCGGTGGCAATGAGCAGTTCTTC.

The gene calls are TRBV30 and TRBJ2-3, with D maybe TRBD1 (5 bases). There are 11 residues in the CDR3. Germline V gene lookup returns CDR1 GTSNPN and CDR2 SVGIG (reference sequence). V was pared by 2 bases and J by 7 bases, with 7 bases between. CDR3 sequence (DNA): TGTGCCTGGAGTACAGGTTATACGCAGTATTTT. Its translation is CAWSTGYTQYF.

The V call is TRBV27, the J call TRBJ1-6; 10 positions match TRBD1. Germline V CDR1 and CDR2: MNHEY, SMNVEV (reference sequence). The CDR3 length is 15 residues. With 5 bases clipped from V and 7 bases from J, the junction kept 5 bases outside the gene matches. The CDR3 DNA reads as TGTGCCAGCAGTACCACGGGACAGGGGAATTCACCCCTCCACTTT. Protein sequence: CASSTTGQGNSPLHF.

The genes are TRBV6-1 and TRBJ1-2; D ambiguous. This CDR3 is 13 amino acids long. CDR1 MNHNS and CDR2 SASEGT come from the germline V gene. Trimming shortened V by 5 bases and J by 2 bases, and 9 bases separated the two germline ends. CDR3 bases: TGTGCCAGCAGTCGACTCAGAAACTATGGCTACACCTTC. Amino acid sequence: CASSRLRNYGYTF.

The chain joins TRBV1 to TRBJ2-3; the D call TRBD2 from the table was never checked on the DNA. TRBV1 constitutes a pseudogene. The CDR3 is 16 residues long. CDR3 loop: CTSSQLAGGDPDTQYF. CDR3 in DNA: TGCACCAGCAGCCAGTTAGCGGGGGGGGACCCAGATACGCAGTATTTT.

The chain links TRBV5-6 to TRBJ2-7; D not resolved. The V gene lost 0 bases and the J gene lost 8 bases, with 9 bases spanning the gap. The CDR3 runs 12 residues. Germline V gene lookup returns CDR1 SGHDT and CDR2 YYEEEE. The CDR3 nucleotides are TGTGCCAGCAGCTTGGAACGTGATAAGCAGTACTTC. As protein: CASSLERDKQYF.

Only one count was recorded for this clone. CDR3 residues: CASSLEAQPQHF. CDR3 coding DNA: TGTGCCAGCAGCTTAGAGGCCCAGCCCCAGCATTTT. The chain combines TRBV7-2 with TRBJ1-5, with D unresolved. Trimming took 1 base from V and 7 from J, leaving 5 bases between them. The CDR3 is made up of 12 amino acids. Germline CDR1 and CDR2: SGHTA and FQGNSA. Filled out from reference TRBV7-2 and TRBJ1-5, the complete variable domain reads GAGVSQSPSNKVTEKGKDVELRCDPISGHTALYWYRQSLGQGLEFLIYFQGNSAPDKSGLPSDRFSAERTGGSVSTLTIQRTQQEDSAVYLCASSLEAQPQHFGDGTRLSIL.

The chain carries TRBV6-5 and TRBJ1-3; D is undetermined. The CDR3 covers 14 residues. Germline CDR1 and CDR2: MNHEY and SVGAGI. Trimming cost V 6 bases and J 0 bases, with 9 bases left between them. The CDR3 DNA reads as TGTGCCAGCAGCAGCGGTCGCTCTGGAAACACCATATATTTT. This codes for CASSSGRSGNTIYF.

The chain employs TRBV18 and TRBJ1-4; TRBD1 aligns across 10 bases. The CDR3 runs 16 residues. Germline assignment: CDR1 KGHSH and CDR2 LQKENI. V gave up 1 base and J gave up 8 bases; unmatched junction bases: 7. The CDR3 nucleotides are TGTGCCAGCTCACCACGCCGGGACAGGGGTGCCGAAAAACTGTTTTTT. This gives the protein CASSPRRDRGAEKLFF.

Only a few counts were recorded for this clone. The chain uses TRBV4-3 and TRBJ2-4; the match to TRBD2 covers 8 bases. V trimming: 0 bases; J trimming: 8 bases; junction bases outside the gene matches: 15. The V gene's germline CDR1 is LGHNA and CDR2 YSLEER. This CDR3 comprises 18 residues. In nucleotides, the CDR3 is TGCGCCAGCAGCCAAGACCCCCCTACCGGGGGGGGTATGGACATTCAGTACTTC. Amino acids: CASSQDPPTGGGMDIQYF.

This clone was counted between two and nine times. The chain employs TRBV7-9 and TRBJ2-1; possibly TRBD1 or TRBD2 for D (5 bases each). Germline CDR1 is SEHNR and CDR2 is FQNEAQ (reference sequence). Between the trimmed V and J ends, which lost 3 bases and 3 bases, there was a span of 9 bases. The CDR3 is 14 amino acids. The CDR3 reads CASSLGTYYNEQFF. CDR3 DNA sequence: TGTGCCAGCAGCTTGGGGACCTACTACAATGAGCAGTTCTTC.

This clone was observed once. This chain connects TRBV2 to TRBJ2-2; 7 nucleotides match TRBD1. Losses at the gene ends were 8 bases for V and 3 bases for J; bases not matched to a gene: 6. The CDR3 runs 14 residues. CDR1 and CDR2 (germline): SNHLY, FYNNEI. The CDR3 nucleotides are TGTGCCAGCTTTAGAACAGGGGACACCGGGGAGCTGTTTTTT. The encoded protein is CASFRTGDTGELFF.

The CDR3 bases are TGTGCCAGCAGCTTAGGGATCAGGGACGGCTACACCTTC. Protein: CASSLGIRDGYTF. The genes are TRBV11-1 and TRBJ1-2; D possibly corresponds to TRBD1 (5 bases). The ends were cut back, 1 base at V and 8 bases at J, with 11 bases in the middle. Germline CDR1 and CDR2: SGHAT and FQDESV (reference sequence). The CDR3 totals 13 residues.

The chain combines TRBV2 with TRBJ1-2, with a tentative D call TRBD1 (5 bases). The CDR3 consists of 14 residues. Trimming pared 2 bases from V and 3 bases from J, leaving 10 bases between. Germline loops: CDR1 SNHLY, CDR2 FYNNEI. CDR3 loop: CASSEQGGDYGYTF. The CDR3 DNA reads TGTGCCAGCAGTGAACAGGGAGGGGACTATGGCTACACCTTC.

Only a few counts were recorded for this clone. The rearrangement links TRBV7-2 to TRBJ1-3; maybe TRBD1 (6 bases). This CDR3 contains 17 residues. Germline V gene lookup returns CDR1 SGHTA and CDR2 FQGNSA. V was shortened by 0 bases and J by 9 bases, with 21 bases between the two germline ends. The CDR3 sequence: CASSLAAGFGGQSTIYF. In DNA form, the CDR3 reads TGTGCCAGCAGCTTAGCTGCCGGGTTTGGGGGCCAATCCACCATATATTTT.

V is TRBV12-5 and J is TRBJ1-1, with a weak D call TRBD1 (6 bases). CDR1 and CDR2 from the germline V gene are LGHNT and FRNRAP. Trimming cost V 7 bases and J 6 bases, with 15 bases left between them. The CDR3 contains 13 residues. The CDR3 coding sequence is TGTGCTAGTGCCCCCCAGGGGAGGGCTGAAGCTTTCTTT. Protein sequence: CASAPQGRAEAFF.

This clone has a handful of counts. The rearrangement uses TRBV6-5 and TRBJ1-2, with D possibly matching TRBD1 (5 bases). V lost 4 bases to trimming and J lost 4 bases, with 10 bases between them. Germline CDR1 reads MNHEY; CDR2 reads SVGAGI. The length of the CDR3 is 13 residues. For the CDR3, the DNA is TGTGCCAGCAGTTCCGGGACGGTCTATGGCTACACCTTC. As protein: CASSSGTVYGYTF.

The chain links TRBV5-4 to TRBJ1-1; weak D call: TRBD1 (6 bases). From germline, CDR1 is SGHNT and CDR2 YYREEE (reference sequence). Between the trimmed V and J ends, which lost 4 bases and 5 bases, there was a span of 21 bases. This CDR3 has 16 amino acids. CDR3 in DNA: TGTGCCAGCAGCCCTACGATGTCACAGGGAGGGACTGAAGCTTTCTTT. This codes for CASSPTMSQGGTEAFF.

The chain is built from TRBV15 and TRBJ1-2; perhaps TRBD1 as D (5 bases). This CDR3 spans 13 amino acids. V gave up 4 bases and J gave up 6 bases, with 12 bases separating them. Germline-derived CDR1 and CDR2 are LNHNV and YYDKDF (reference sequence). CDR3 sequence reads: CATSNPGSNGYTF. The CDR3 nucleotides read TGTGCCACCAGCAACCCAGGGTCGAATGGCTACACCTTC.

The genes are TRBV4-2 and TRBJ2-3; 10 nucleotides match TRBD2. Looked up from germline, CDR1 is LGHNA and CDR2 is YNFKEQ. This CDR3 is built from 16 residues. V shed 0 bases and J 5 bases; nucleotides not matched to a gene: 5. Here the CDR3 DNA reads TGTGCCAGCAGCCAAGATTTAGCGGGGGGAGGAGATACGCAGTATTTT. This gives the protein CASSQDLAGGGDTQYF.

The chain links TRBV7-9 to TRBJ2-4; D might be TRBD2 (5 bases). The germline V gene encodes CDR1 SEHNR and CDR2 FQNEAQ (reference sequence). The CDR3 sequence is 12 residues long. Trimming left V 7 bases short and J 6 bases short, with 10 bases between. As DNA, the CDR3 is TGTGCCAGCACTAACGAGGGAAACATTCAGTACTTC. This codes for CASTNEGNIQYF.

This chain links TRBV29-1 with TRBJ2-3, with D possibly matching TRBD2 (6 bases). The CDR3 loop spans 12 amino acids. The ends were cut back, 6 bases at V and 3 bases at J, with 10 bases in the middle. Looked up from germline, CDR1 is SQVTM and CDR2 is ANQGSEA. CDR3 bases: TGCAGCGTACACGCGGGGACAGATACGCAGTATTTT. Translated, it gives CSVHAGTDTQYF.

The V call is TRBV27, the J call TRBJ2-3, with no clear D. Germline V gene lookup returns CDR1 MNHEY and CDR2 SMNVEV (reference sequence). This CDR3 is 15 amino acids long. The ends were cut back, 5 bases at V and 0 bases at J, with 12 bases in the middle. CDR3 region: CASSKRSSSTDTQYF. The CDR3 region has the DNA TGTGCCAGCAGTAAACGATCCTCTAGCACAGATACGCAGTATTTT.

This clone was counted once. This chain uses TRBV30 with TRBJ2-5, with 7 bases aligning to TRBD1. The germline gives CDR1 GTSNPN, CDR2 SVGIG (reference sequence). V was pared by 1 base and J by 7 bases, with 3 bases of the junction left unmatched. This CDR3 contains 12 residues. CDR3 sequence reads: CAWSEGAGTQYF. The CDR3 coding sequence is TGTGCCTGGAGTGAGGGGGCAGGGACCCAGTACTTC.

The V and J genes are TRBV7-9 and TRBJ2-5; D call uncertain. With 5 bases removed from V and 8 bases from J, the gap between germline ends came to 21 bases. The CDR3 consists of 15 residues. Germline lookup yields CDR1 SEHNR and CDR2 FQNEAQ (reference sequence). Here the CDR3 reads CASSPSPALSATQYF. In DNA, the CDR3 is TGTGCCAGCAGCCCCAGCCCGGCTTTGTCGGCCACCCAGTACTTC.

Only a few counts were recorded for this clone. The chain carries TRBV7-3 and TRBJ2-5, with D possibly TRBD2 on 5 matching bases. The V end lost 2 bases, the J end lost 4 bases, and 8 bases lay between the germline ends. This CDR3 spans 13 amino acids. CDR1 and CDR2 (germline): SGHTA, FQGTGA. CDR3 region: CASSLGGRETQYF. The CDR3 DNA reads TGTGCCAGCAGCTTAGGAGGAAGAGAGACCCAGTACTTC.

The chain links TRBV10-2 to TRBJ2-2, with D perhaps TRBD1 or TRBD2 (6 bases each). This CDR3 contains 16 residues. The germline CDR1 and CDR2 sequences are WSHSY and SAAADI. The V end lost 6 bases, the J end lost 5 bases, and 19 bases lay between the germline ends. CDR3 nucleotide sequence: TGCGCCAGCAGCCGGGGGCAGGGATCAGGGACCGGGGAGCTGTTTTTT. This translates into CASSRGQGSGTGELFF.

This clone was seen a single time. V is TRBV15 and J is TRBJ2-5, with D hard to call. Between the trimmed V and J ends, which lost 0 bases and 1 base, there was a span of 9 bases. Germline CDR1 reads LNHNV; CDR2 reads YYDKDF (reference sequence). The CDR3 has 15 amino acids. The CDR3 DNA reads TGTGCCACCAGCAGAGATCCTCAGCCCCAAGAGACCCAGTACTTC. It yields the protein CATSRDPQPQETQYF.

The DNA of the CDR3 is TGTGCCAGCAGTCCCCCCGGGGTCGGCAATGAGCAGTTCTTC. Its translation is CASSPPGVGNEQFF. The J gene is TRBJ2-1, the V gene TRBV7-2, with D maybe TRBD2 (5 bases). The V end lost 6 bases, the J end lost 6 bases, and 15 bases lay between the germline ends. CDR3 length equals 14 residues. CDR1 SGHTA and CDR2 FQGNSA come from the germline V gene.

This chain connects TRBV5-1 to TRBJ2-2; D remains ambiguous. CDR1 is SGHRS and CDR2 is YFSETQ in the germline V gene. The CDR3 has 15 residues. The germline V and J ends were trimmed by 0 bases and 4 bases, with 10 bases remaining between them. In nucleotides, the CDR3 is TGCGCCAGCAGCTTGGCAGTTCCATCCACCGGGGAGCTGTTTTTT. Amino acid sequence: CASSLAVPSTGELFF.